This paragraph reports one TCR beta chain. This CDR3 spans 16 amino acids. Between the trimmed V and J ends, which lost 3 bases and 3 bases, there was a span of 16 bases. Germline-derived CDR1 and CDR2 are LGHDT and YNNKEL (reference sequence). In the source study's methods: Cell counts per sample came from amplifying reference gene primers. Only in-frame clones appear in the TCRdb table, and some are missing; sequencing was by immunoSEQ multiplex PCR. V and J calls and clone size are given by that table; D and trimming were obtained from the DNA. The repertoire consists of just under 65,000 clones, with around three quarters occurring once and the leading ten covering 4% to 5.5%. The data stem from a study of blood T cell repertoires in COVID-19. Looking at the study overall: Collection of acute and convalescent COVID-19 samples took place in the United States, Italy and Spain. Sources were T cells, B-cell-depleted T cells, or PBMCs; the material itself was cDNA or gDNA.

The sequence derives from a human donor in a cohort sampled during active COVID-19. This chain links TRBV3-1 (or the pseudogene TRBV3-2) with TRBJ2-3, with D hard to call. The sample comprised peripheral blood. CDR3 sequence: CASSHQDRKTTDTQYF. CDR3 DNA sequence: TGTGCCAGCAGCCACCAAGACCGGAAGACAACAGATACGCAGTATTTT.